Each of the 22 T cell receptor beta chains below was sequenced from the same sample in a study of T-cell memory formation after mild COVID-19. TCRdb passed the 5' RACE reads through MiXCR, listing each CDR3 protein once. The repertoire holds roughly 35,000 distinct CDR3 sequences, with over 20% as singletons. Material for sequencing was PBMCs or a T cell subset sorted from them (not recorded which). These receptors originate from an adult who had mild COVID-19 (a few samples of this study predate the infection). Cell type and time point are not known.

J is TRBJ2-3 and V is TRBV7-9; D unresolved. Germline values: CDR1 SEHNR, CDR2 FQNEAQ (reference sequence). The CDR3 has 12 amino acids. Trimming removed 5 bases from V and 1 base from J, with 4 bases in between. The CDR3 DNA is TGTGCCAGCAGCCGGGGCACAGATACGCAGTATTTT. Translated: CASSRGTDTQYF.

This clonotype was counted ten times or more. The DNA of the CDR3 is TGTGCCAGCAGAGGACAGGGGGCGCGGACAGATACGCAGTATTTT. Its protein is CASRGQGARTDTQYF. The chain is built from TRBV2 and TRBJ2-3; 11 bases are shared with TRBD1. Germline CDR1 and CDR2: SNHLY and FYNNEI. This CDR3 is built from 15 residues. Trimming at V came to 6 bases and at J to 3 bases, leaving 5 bases not matched to a gene. Variable domain in full (rest from reference TRBV2 and TRBJ2-3): EPEVTQTPSHQVTQMGQEVILRCVPISNHLYFYWYRQILGQKVEFLVSFYNNEISEKSEIFDDQFSVERPDGSNFTLKIRSTKLEDSAMYFCASRGQGARTDTQYFGPGTRLTVL.

This clonotype was seen at least ten times. The rearrangement links TRBV6-2 or TRBV6-3 to TRBJ1-5; TRBD1 is a possible D gene (5 bases). Germline V CDR1 and CDR2: MNHEY, SVGEGT. This CDR3 has 12 residues. V was trimmed by 10 bases and J by 2 bases, leaving 9 bases between them. The CDR3 loop reads CATTTGNQPQHF. CDR3 bases: TGTGCCACCACGACAGGCAATCAGCCCCAGCATTTT.

In this sample, this clonotype turned up many times. The chain recombines TRBV20-1 with TRBJ2-3; unclear D gene. This CDR3 has 16 amino acids. V lost 1 base and J 6 bases, leaving 20 bases between the germline ends. The germline V gene encodes CDR1 DFQATT and CDR2 SNEGSKA (reference sequence). CDR3 region: CSARATPRILGDTQYF. CDR3 DNA sequence: TGCAGTGCTAGAGCGACCCCACGGATCCTTGGGGATACGCAGTATTTT.

In its sample, this clonotype was seen a few times. This chain uses TRBV12-3 or TRBV12-4 with TRBJ2-7, with TRBD2 matching 7 bases. V lost 4 bases, J lost 7 bases, and 7 bases stayed unmatched. The CDR3 has 13 amino acids. CDR3 loop: CASSSGGGGEQYF. For the CDR3, the DNA is TGTGCCAGCAGTTCGGGGGGTGGTGGAGAGCAGTACTTC.

In its sample, this clonotype was seen many times. This rearrangement joins TRBV12-3 or TRBV12-4 to TRBJ2-5; no reliable D call. V lost 1 base to trimming and J lost 5 bases, with 11 bases between them. The CDR3 runs 14 residues. CDR3 nucleotide sequence: TGTGCCAGCAGTTTAGAGACTGGGGTGGAGACCCAGTACTTC. Protein sequence: CASSLETGVETQYF.

This clonotype was found many times. The chain joins TRBV7-2 to TRBJ2-5, with D possibly TRBD1 on 6 matching bases. Germline CDR1 SGHTA, CDR2 FQGNSA. The CDR3 has 14 residues. V was clipped by 0 bases and J by 5 bases, with 10 bases between them. CDR3 coding DNA: TGTGCCAGCAGCTTAGCGGGGGCGCGGGAGACCCAGTACTTC. Translated: CASSLAGARETQYF. The full variable domain, rest sourced from reference TRBV7-2 and TRBJ2-5, is GAGVSQSPSNKVTEKGKDVELRCDPISGHTALYWYRQSLGQGLEFLIYFQGNSAPDKSGLPSDRFSAERTGGSVSTLTIQRTQQEDSAVYLCASSLAGARETQYFGPGTRLLVL.

By frequency in the sample, this clonotype is medium-sized (0.01 to 0.1%). The chain couples TRBV5-1 to TRBJ2-5; 13 bases map to TRBD2. Per the germline V gene, CDR1 is SGHRS and CDR2 is YFSETQ. The length of the CDR3 is 15 residues. The V segment lost 4 bases and the J segment 6 bases; nucleotides outside the gene matches: 6. The CDR3 sequence: CASSIGLAGAKTQYF. The CDR3 region has the DNA TGCGCCAGCAGCATCGGACTAGCGGGGGCAAAGACCCAGTACTTC.

The J gene is TRBJ2-7, the V gene TRBV5-5; the D gene could be TRBD1 or TRBD2 (5 bases each). The CDR3 contains 17 residues. Germline values: CDR1 SGHKS, CDR2 YYEKEE (reference sequence). Trimming removed 2 bases from V and 4 bases from J, with 22 bases in between. The CDR3 coding sequence is TGTGCCAGCAGCTTCTCCCTCGGCCTCGGGGCAGGGTACGAGCAGTACTTC. Translated: CASSFSLGLGAGYEQYF.

This clonotype was detected ten times or more. This chain joins TRBV7-9 and TRBJ2-7, with 8 bases fitting TRBD1. The CDR3 length is 13 residues. J gave up 6 bases and V 5 bases, and 6 bases lay outside the gene matches. Germline loops: CDR1 SEHNR, CDR2 FQNEAQ (reference sequence). DNA of the CDR3: TGTGCCAGCAGCGCGGGACAGGCCGGCGAGCAGTACTTC. It codes for CASSAGQAGEQYF.

At least ten counts were recorded for this clonotype. The chain couples TRBV7-2 to TRBJ1-3; TRBD1 is a possible D gene (5 bases). The CDR3 is 15 amino acids. V was cut by 5 bases and J by 0 bases, with 11 bases left in between. Per germline, CDR1 SGHTA and CDR2 FQGNSA. CDR3 DNA sequence: TGTGCCAGCAGCCACGGGGCCAGCTCTGGAAACACCATATATTTT. Protein product: CASSHGASSGNTIYF.

This clonotype occurred many times. The rearrangement uses TRBV3-1 and TRBJ2-2; 12 bases line up with TRBD2. From germline, CDR1 is LGHDT and CDR2 YNNKEL (reference sequence). This CDR3 spans 15 amino acids. V lost 4 bases to trimming and J lost 4 bases; unmatched junction nucleotides: 1. The CDR3 spells CASSPTSGSTGELFF. The CDR3 DNA sequence: TGTGCCAGCAGCCCGACTAGCGGGAGCACCGGGGAGCTGTTTTTT.

The rearrangement links TRBV19 to TRBJ2-5, with D uncertain. Germline loops: CDR1 LNHDA, CDR2 SQIVND (reference sequence). Trimming removed 5 bases from V and 1 base from J, with 11 bases in between. There are 14 residues in the CDR3. This CDR3 reads CASSQRVGQETQYF. CDR3 coding DNA: TGTGCCAGTAGTCAACGGGTAGGCCAAGAGACCCAGTACTTC.

This clonotype appeared many times. The chain joins TRBV18 to TRBJ2-3; D possibly corresponds to TRBD2 (6 bases). CDR1 and CDR2 (germline): KGHSH, LQKENI. This CDR3 is 15 amino acids long. V gave up 9 bases and J gave up 0 bases, with 16 bases separating them. CDR3 sequence reads: CASRDGTSSTDTQYF. Written as DNA, the CDR3 is TGTGCCAGTCGAGATGGGACTTCTAGCACAGATACGCAGTATTTT.

This clonotype was counted at least ten times. The V gene is TRBV30, the J gene TRBJ2-7; D could derive from TRBD1 or TRBD2 (5 bases each). Germline V gene lookup returns CDR1 GTSNPN and CDR2 SVGIG (reference sequence). The CDR3 loop spans 12 amino acids. Here the CDR3 reads CVGTSRSYEQYF. In DNA, the CDR3 is TGTGTCGGGACCTCACGCTCCTACGAGCAGTACTTC.

This clonotype was counted between two and nine times. This chain links TRBV20-1 with TRBJ2-3, with TRBD2 matching 9 bases. The CDR3 loop spans 12 amino acids. The V gene end was trimmed by 3 bases and the J gene end by 5 bases; junction bases not matched to a gene: 0. The germline gives CDR1 DFQATT, CDR2 SNEGSKA (reference sequence). CDR3 bases: TGCAGTGCTAGGCGGGGGGGAGATACGCAGTATTTT. This translates into CSARRGGDTQYF.

Regarding this clonotype: A clone one base away is much larger, so this may be a read error. The chain carries TRBV7-6 and TRBJ1-1; the match to TRBD1 covers 7 bases. The CDR3 covers 15 residues. CDR1 SGHVS and CDR2 FNYEAQ come from the germline V gene. The CDR3 bases are TGTTCCAGCAGCTTCGGAGCAGGGGGGAACACTGAAGCTTTCTTT. It specifies CSSSFGAGGNTEAFF.

A few counts support this clonotype. CDR3 loop: CSVRVKLGYNEQFF. The DNA for the CDR3 is TGCAGCGTTCGGGTTAAGCTGGGGTACAATGAGCAGTTCTTC. This chain joins TRBV29-1 and TRBJ2-1; D uncertain. CDR3 length: 14 amino acids. Germline CDR1 and CDR2: SQVTM and ANQGSEA. Trimming cost V 5 bases and J 4 bases, with 15 bases left between them.

At least ten counts were recorded for this clonotype. The V and J genes are TRBV12-3 or TRBV12-4 and TRBJ2-7; D gene uncertain. The CDR3 loop spans 13 amino acids. The V and J ends lost 7 bases and 0 bases respectively, with 10 bases between them. DNA of the CDR3: TGTGCCAGCAACCGGTTTGGCTCCTACGAGCAGTACTTC. Translated, it gives CASNRFGSYEQYF.

This clonotype was seen repeatedly, ten times or more. The chain carries TRBV5-4 and TRBJ2-7; D is unresolved. The CDR3 length is 13 residues. The germline V gene encodes CDR1 SGHNT and CDR2 YYREEE (reference sequence). Trimming shortened V by 6 bases and J by 1 base, and 11 bases separated the two germline ends. In DNA, the CDR3 is TGTGCCAGCACCGTGCAAGGGTCCTACGAGCAGTACTTC. It yields the protein CASTVQGSYEQYF.

This chain connects TRBV4-1 to TRBJ2-3; 8 nucleotides agree with TRBD2. Looked up from germline, CDR1 is MGHRA and CDR2 is YSYEKL. This CDR3 region has 13 residues. The V and J ends lost 4 bases and 9 bases, in that order; junction bases with no gene match: 6. The CDR3 DNA reads as TGCGCCAGCAGCCCAGAGAGCGGGGGAACGCAGTATTTT. Translation: CASSPESGGTQYF.

There are many counts of this clonotype. The rearrangement joins TRBV18 to TRBJ2-7; tentative D call: TRBD2 (6 bases). In germline, CDR1 is KGHSH, CDR2 LQKENI. The CDR3 is 13 amino acids. The germline V and J ends were trimmed by 5 bases and 4 bases, with 12 bases remaining between them. The chain's CDR3 is CASSTAEGYEQYF. The CDR3 bases are TGTGCCAGCTCAACCGCGGAGGGGTACGAGCAGTACTTC.